Presented here are 30 T cell receptor beta chains from one specimen sequenced in a study of T cell responses to AZD1222 COVID-19 vaccine. Profiled with immunoSEQ multiplex PCR; TCRdb holds only in-frame clones, not every one. The data show some 180,000 clones, with around nine tenths seen just once and over 1% held by the top ten. Sequencing was performed on peripheral blood, taken 28 days after the second AZD1222 dose. The receptors were gathered from an adult who received the AZD1222 COVID-19 vaccine.

The J gene is TRBJ2-3, the V gene TRBV5-1, with a tentative D call TRBD1 (6 bases). V dropped 3 bases and J dropped 6 bases, with 17 bases sitting between them. The CDR3 length is 15 residues. Per germline, CDR1 SGHRS and CDR2 YFSETQ. CDR3 sequence: CASSSSGARTDTQYF. CDR3 sequence (DNA): TGCGCCAGCAGCTCCTCAGGGGCGAGGACCGATACGCAGTATTTT. The full variable domain, with the rest looked up from reference TRBV5-1 and TRBJ2-3, is KAGVTQTPRYLIKTRGQQVTLSCSPISGHRSVSWYQQTPGQGLQFLFEYFSETQRNKGNFPGRFSGRQFSNSRSEMNVSTLELGDSALYLCASSSSGARTDTQYFGPGTRLTVL.

V is TRBV10-3 and J is TRBJ1-4, with 7 bases matching TRBD1. Germline values: CDR1 ENHRY, CDR2 SYGVKD. The CDR3 consists of 14 residues. After removal of 4 bases from V and 5 bases from J, the junction contained 4 bases not matched to a gene. The CDR3 bases are TGTGCCATCAGTGGGACAGGACAGAATGAAAAACTGTTTTTT. It specifies CAISGTGQNEKLFF.

J is TRBJ1-3 and V is TRBV12-3 or TRBV12-4, with D unresolved. V was shortened by 2 bases and J by 2 bases, with 4 bases between the two germline ends. The CDR3 has 13 amino acids. The CDR3 DNA reads as TGTGCCAGCAGTTTAATAGCTGGAAACACCATATATTTT. Translation gives CASSLIAGNTIYF.

The V and J genes are TRBV12-5 and TRBJ2-3; 10 bases match TRBD2. V lost 6 bases to trimming and J lost 5 bases; unmatched junction nucleotides: 5. This CDR3 region has 14 residues. The germline V gene encodes CDR1 LGHNT and CDR2 FRNRAP. The CDR3, as DNA: TGTGCTAGTGGAGCGGGGGGGCTCGGAGATACGCAGTATTTT. This translates into CASGAGGLGDTQYF.

The J gene is TRBJ1-6, the V gene TRBV7-5. TRBV7-5 corresponds to a pseudogene. CDR3 length equals 15 residues. The CDR3 spells CVRSLSGRGDSPLHF. The CDR3 coding sequence is TGTGTCAGAAGCTTATCAGGTCGTGGGGATTCACCCCTCCACTTT.

In nucleotides, the CDR3 is TGTGCCACCAGCAGAGAGACTAGCGGTTCCTACGAGCAGTACTTC. It translates to CATSRETSGSYEQYF. This chain joins TRBV15 and TRBJ2-7, with TRBD2 matching over 9 bases. V dropped 0 bases and J dropped 1; count of bases not matched to a gene: 1. Germline CDR1 is LNHNV and CDR2 is YYDKDF (reference sequence). This CDR3 is 15 amino acids long.

The chain links TRBV10-3 to TRBJ2-2, with TRBD2 identical over 11 bases. CDR1 and CDR2 (germline): ENHRY, SYGVKD. The CDR3 spans 18 residues. Trimming at V came to 2 bases and at J to 2 bases, leaving 7 bases not matched to a gene. CDR3 protein: CAISEILAGGLNTGELFF. Here the CDR3 DNA reads TGTGCCATCAGTGAGATCCTAGCGGGGGGCCTTAACACCGGGGAGCTGTTTTTT.

This chain links TRBV7-2 with TRBJ1-3; TRBD1 is a possible D gene (5 bases). V lost 5 bases and J 0 bases, leaving 14 bases between the germline ends. This CDR3 is built from 16 residues. CDR1 and CDR2 from the germline V gene are SGHTA and FQGNSA. Here the CDR3 DNA reads TGTGCCAGCAGCGATGGGGGGGGATCCTCTGGAAACACCATATATTTT. This encodes CASSDGGGSSGNTIYF. Looking up the rest from reference TRBV7-2 and TRBJ1-3 gives the full variable domain: GAGVSQSPSNKVTEKGKDVELRCDPISGHTALYWYRQSLGQGLEFLIYFQGNSAPDKSGLPSDRFSAERTGGSVSTLTIQRTQQEDSAVYLCASSDGGGSSGNTIYFGEGSWLTVV.

The gene calls are TRBV5-4 and TRBJ2-6; 7 nucleotides align to TRBD1. This CDR3 contains 15 residues. Germline V lookup: CDR1 SGHNT, CDR2 YYREEE (reference sequence). The trim removed 3 bases at V and 3 bases at J, leaving 3 bases unmatched. As DNA, the CDR3 is TGTGCCAGCAGCTCAACAGGGGTTGGGGCCAACGTCCTGACTTTC. Its translation is CASSSTGVGANVLTF. The whole variable domain, remainder taken from reference TRBV5-4 and TRBJ2-6, is ETGVTQSPTHLIKTRGQQVTLRCSSQSGHNTVSWYQQALGQGPQFIFQYYREEENGRGNFPPRFSGLQFPNYSSELNVNALELDDSALYLCASSSTGVGANVLTFGAGSRLTVL.

V and J are TRBV5-4 and TRBJ2-6; D not resolved. The germline CDR1 and CDR2 sequences are SGHNT and YYREEE (reference sequence). The CDR3 totals 14 residues. V was clipped by 4 bases and J by 4 bases, with 9 bases between them. CDR3 bases: TGTGCCAGCAGCCCCCCGCAGGGGGCCAACGTCCTGACTTTC. Residues: CASSPPQGANVLTF.

The chain couples TRBV19 to TRBJ1-6; perhaps TRBD1 as D (6 bases). The germline CDR1 and CDR2 sequences are LNHDA and SQIVND (reference sequence). V lost 5 bases and J 10 bases, leaving 12 bases between the germline ends. This CDR3 has 13 amino acids. CDR3 region: CASSYRERSPLHF. As DNA, the CDR3 is TGTGCCAGTAGTTACAGGGAACGCTCACCCCTCCACTTT.

The chain employs TRBV3-1 (or the pseudogene TRBV3-2) and TRBJ1-2; D unresolved. Trimming removed 8 bases from V and 4 bases from J, with 11 bases in between. CDR3 size: 12 residues. The germline V gene has CDR1 LGHDT and CDR2 YNNKEL (reference sequence). The CDR3 DNA is TGTGCCAGCTCTTATACCCGCTATGGCTACACCTTC. Encoded protein: CASSYTRYGYTF.

The chain combines TRBV5-4 with TRBJ2-5, with D maybe TRBD1 (5 bases). The germline V and J ends were trimmed by 0 bases and 0 bases, with 9 bases remaining between them. CDR1 is SGHNT, CDR2 YYREEE, per germline (reference sequence). This CDR3 is built from 15 residues. The CDR3 region has the DNA TGTGCCAGCAGCTTGGGACAGCAGTACCAAGAGACCCAGTACTTC. Protein: CASSLGQQYQETQYF.

The CDR3 sequence: CASSTTQGDTTFFYNEQFF. In DNA, the CDR3 is TGTGCCAGTAGTACCACACAGGGGGATACAACGTTCTTTTACAATGAGCAGTTCTTC. V gene TRBV19 combines with J gene TRBJ2-1; 8 nucleotides align to TRBD1. There are 19 residues in the CDR3. Germline V CDR1 and CDR2: LNHDA, SQIVND (reference sequence). J was trimmed by 4 bases and V by 4 bases; bases with no gene match: 18.

The gene calls are TRBV10-1 and TRBJ2-7, with 7 positions matching TRBD1. The CDR3 loop spans 15 amino acids. The ends lost 3 bases at V and 6 bases at J; junction bases unmatched: 11. Germline values: CDR1 WNHNN, CDR2 SYGVQD (reference sequence). Here the CDR3 reads CASSETGARTSEQYF. CDR3 in DNA: TGCGCCAGCAGTGAAACAGGGGCGCGGACTTCCGAGCAGTACTTC.

The chain combines TRBV11-2 with TRBJ1-2; D is uncertain. Per the germline V gene, CDR1 is SGHAT and CDR2 is FQNNGV. V gave up 0 bases and J gave up 2 bases, with 10 bases separating them. CDR3 size: 15 residues. For the CDR3, the DNA is TGTGCCAGCAGCTTAGAGAGGCAGCGCAACTATGGCTACACCTTC. It yields the protein CASSLERQRNYGYTF.

This clone was seen only once. This chain links TRBV9 with TRBJ2-5; the match to TRBD2 covers 9 bases. Germline CDR1 and CDR2: SGDLS and YYNGEE. The ends lost 3 bases at V and 1 base at J; junction bases unmatched: 1. The CDR3 extends over 14 amino acids. The CDR3 bases are TGTGCCAGCAGCGGCGGGGGGGCCCAAGAGACCCAGTACTTC. Translation: CASSGGGAQETQYF.

The chain is built from TRBV19 and TRBJ1-1; D uncertain. Germline CDR1 reads LNHDA; CDR2 reads SQIVND (reference sequence). The germline V and J ends were trimmed by 7 bases and 1 base, with 16 bases remaining between them. The CDR3 length is 15 residues. DNA of the CDR3: TGTGCCAGTACCCCCTGGATTTGGAGGAACACTGAAGCTTTCTTT. This gives the protein CASTPWIWRNTEAFF.

V is TRBV27 and J is TRBJ1-5; TRBD1 matches 10 bases. CDR1 and CDR2 from the germline V gene are MNHEY and SMNVEV (reference sequence). CDR3 length: 16 residues. The V gene end was trimmed by 5 bases and the J gene end by 5 bases; junction bases not matched to a gene: 9. In nucleotides, the CDR3 is TGTGCCAGCAGTCCCGAGGGGGGACAGGGGTATCAGCCCCAGCATTTT. It encodes CASSPEGGQGYQPQHF.

The chain employs TRBV12-5 and TRBJ2-7; D call uncertain. The germline V and J ends were trimmed by 8 bases and 1 base, with 21 bases remaining between them. Germline CDR1 is LGHNT and CDR2 is FRNRAP. The CDR3 is made up of 16 amino acids. The CDR3 reads CASTPLAGSRSYEQYF. The CDR3 DNA is TGTGCTAGTACCCCCCTCGCCGGGTCCCGATCCTACGAGCAGTACTTC. Full variable domain (remainder filled in from reference TRBV12-5 and TRBJ2-7): DARVTQTPRHKVTEMGQEVTMRCQPILGHNTVFWYRQTMMQGLELLAYFRNRAPLDDSGMPKDRFSAEMPDATLATLKIQPSEPRDSAVYFCASTPLAGSRSYEQYFGPGTRLTVT.

The V gene is TRBV7-9, the J gene TRBJ1-2; 7 nucleotides align to TRBD1. CDR3 length: 15 residues. The ends lost 5 bases at V and 0 bases at J; junction bases unmatched: 6. Germline loops: CDR1 SEHNR, CDR2 FQNEAQ (reference sequence). CDR3 sequence (DNA): TGTGCCAGCAGCCGCGGGACAGCCACTAACTATGGCTACACCTTC. It is translated as CASSRGTATNYGYTF.

The chain joins TRBV5-1 to TRBJ1-3; tentatively, D is TRBD1 (5 bases). The germline gives CDR1 SGHRS, CDR2 YFSETQ. V gave up 3 bases and J gave up 0 bases, with 13 bases separating them. This CDR3 spans 16 amino acids. The CDR3 is CASSYDRVDSGNTIYF. The CDR3 DNA reads TGCGCCAGCAGCTATGACAGAGTTGACTCTGGAAACACCATATATTTT.

V is TRBV7-2 and J is TRBJ1-3; unclear D gene. Trimming stripped 3 bases from V and 0 bases from J, with 18 bases between. Germline V gene sequence: CDR1 SGHTA, CDR2 FQGNSA. CDR3 length equals 18 residues. In DNA, the CDR3 is TGTGCCAGCAGCTTTTCCCCCGCCATTCGCTACTCTGGAAACACCATATATTTT. Translating gives CASSFSPAIRYSGNTIYF.

The rearrangement uses TRBV7-6 and TRBJ2-2; 7 bases line up with TRBD1. Per the germline V gene, CDR1 is SGHVS and CDR2 is FNYEAQ. The CDR3 is 15 residues long. After removal of 5 bases from V and 6 bases from J, the junction contained 9 bases not matched to a gene. The CDR3 region is CASSHSQTGSGELFF. The DNA for the CDR3 is TGTGCCAGCAGCCACAGTCAGACAGGGTCCGGGGAGCTGTTTTTT.

This clone showed up just once. This sequence joins TRBV7-6 and TRBJ1-1; TRBD1 matches 8 bases. Germline V gene lookup returns CDR1 SGHVS and CDR2 FNYEAQ. This CDR3 is 15 amino acids long. V was clipped by 4 bases and J by 0 bases; unmatched bases: 4. CDR3 sequence: CASSSRGQMNTEAFF. The CDR3 nucleotides are TGTGCCAGCAGCTCCAGGGGGCAGATGAACACTGAAGCTTTCTTT.

The chain is built from TRBV2 and TRBJ2-5; a possible D gene is TRBD2 (6 bases). Germline loops: CDR1 SNHLY, CDR2 FYNNEI. V gave up 6 bases and J gave up 5 bases, with 16 bases separating them. The CDR3 has 14 amino acids. The DNA of the CDR3 is TGTGCCAGCAGGTGGCGGGGTTCCGGGGAGACCCAGTACTTC. Encoded protein: CASRWRGSGETQYF.

In its sample, this clone was seen once. V gene TRBV9 combines with J gene TRBJ2-7; weak D call: TRBD2 (6 bases). This CDR3 is 15 amino acids long. Germline V gene data show CDR1 as SGDLS and CDR2 as YYNGEE. Trimming stripped 4 bases from V and 4 bases from J, with 18 bases between. In DNA, the CDR3 is TGTGCCAGCAGCCCGACCGGAGGGAGCAGTTACGAGCAGTACTTC. Its protein is CASSPTGGSSYEQYF.

The chain joins TRBV21-1 to TRBJ2-2; TRBD2, as called in the table, went unchecked against the DNA. TRBV21-1 counts as a pseudogene. The CDR3 covers 14 residues. The CDR3 loop is CASSRDSNTGELFF. DNA of the CDR3: TGTGCCAGCAGCAGAGACTCGAACACCGGGGAGCTGTTTTTT.

V and J are TRBV4-2 and TRBJ2-2, with 9 positions matching TRBD2. V was clipped by 2 bases and J by 2 bases; unmatched bases: 9. This CDR3 has 18 amino acids. CDR1 and CDR2 (germline): LGHNA, YNFKEQ. The CDR3 sequence: CASSQFNLAGVNTGELFF. The CDR3 bases are TGTGCCAGCAGCCAATTTAACTTAGCGGGGGTAAACACCGGGGAGCTGTTTTTT.

This chain joins TRBV30 and TRBJ2-3; a weak D match, TRBD2 (6 bases). CDR3 length: 18 residues. The V end was cut by 1 base, the J end by 2 bases, with 22 bases between. Looked up from germline, CDR1 is GTSNPN and CDR2 is SVGIG (reference sequence). The CDR3 is CAWSAYQTGTFDTDTQYF. CDR3 DNA sequence: TGTGCCTGGAGTGCTTATCAAACCGGGACTTTCGACACAGATACGCAGTATTTT.